This paragraph covers one TCR beta chain sequence. The antigen remains unidentified. These data come from a study of molecular identifiers for immune sequencing clone quantification. Overall study findings and caveats: Spiked Jurkat TCR RNA equivalent to one cell reportedly surfaced among about 1 million naive cells.

CDR1 and CDR2 (germline): MNHGY, SVAAGI. The CDR3 has 12 residues. The V end was cut by 3 bases, the J end by 12 bases, with 15 bases between. The bulk TCR libraries were made with methods described before and with listed TCR primers. Each CDR3 protein is one row after TCRdb ran MiXCR on the PCR reads. In the table there are approximately 680,000 distinct CDR3 sequences, roughly 25% of which are singletons. Naive CD8 T cells were sorted as CD8+CD4-CCR7+CD45RA+. This rearrangement joins TRBV6-9 to TRBJ2-7; D remains unclear. This sequence was found in a human donor in good health. Some libraries in this study had Jurkat cell RNA spiked in. Sequencing used naive CD8+ T cells from blood, with Jurkat cell RNA spiked in. The subset denotes: FACS-sorted CD8+CD4-CCR7+CD45RA+ naive T cells. The DNA of the CDR3 is TGTGCCAGCAGTTACCCGAAGCACGCGCCGTACTTC. It codes for CASSYPKHAPYF.